This T cell receptor (beta chain) was retrieved from a study of identical twins. Template switching added a universal primer binding site, and final cDNA carried unique molecular identifiers. TCRdb itself ran the 5' RACE reads through MiXCR, one entry per CDR3 protein. The repertoire has a few hundred thousand distinct CDR3 sequences, about 8.9% of them found once; the top ten carry 3%. Notes on the study in general: The study found excess low generation probability among twin-shared out-of-frame alpha sequences. Monozygotic twins shared more out-of-frame TCR alpha than recombination models predicted. Out-of-frame beta chain sequences displayed weaker excess sharing between twins.

CDR1 DFQATT and CDR2 SNEGSKA come from the germline V gene (reference sequence). V was shortened by 1 base and J by 1 base, with 8 bases between the two germline ends. This CDR3 is built from 13 residues. This clonotype was detected a few times. Its antigen is unknown. These data also featured in a second study, about yellow fever vaccine responses in identical twins.

Material: CD8+ T cells sorted from blood. The chain has TRBV20-1 and TRBJ2-7; D call uncertain. The sequence derives from a woman aged 18 to 35 in good health. The CDR3 spells CSARGLESYEQYF. DNA for the CDR3: TGCAGTGCTAGAGGGTTGGAATCCTACGAGCAGTACTTC.